These 8 T cell receptor beta chains originate from one sample sequenced in a study of CD8 T cells in ankylosing spondylitis. TCRdb re-derived calls from the 5' RACE reads in MiXCR, one entry per CDR3 protein. The table records under 300,000 distinct CDR3 sequences, roughly 8.6% of them present only once. Sequenced input: blood, either unsorted or a sorted T cell fraction (not recorded which). All receptors derive from a male donor with ankylosing spondylitis or in good health (not recorded which).

This clonotype was counted at least ten times. The V call is TRBV11-2, the J call TRBJ2-3; no firm D call. Trimming removed 1 base from V and 2 bases from J, with 7 bases in between. The length of the CDR3 is 14 residues. Germline lookup yields CDR1 SGHAT and CDR2 FQNNGV. The CDR3, as DNA: TGTGCCAGCAGCTTAGGATTCCTCACAGATACGCAGTATTTT. The encoded protein is CASSLGFLTDTQYF.

This clonotype was seen a handful of times. V usage is TRBV3-1 and J usage is TRBJ1-3; D perhaps matches TRBD1 (5 bases). Germline lookup yields CDR1 LGHDT and CDR2 YNNKEL (reference sequence). CDR3 length: 19 amino acids. V was cut by 0 bases and J by 0 bases, with 18 bases left in between. CDR3 sequence (DNA): TGTGCCAGCAGCCAAGATTCCTCCCTGGGGCACCGCTCTGGAAACACCATATATTTT. Protein: CASSQDSSLGHRSGNTIYF.

This clonotype has just a few counts. This chain connects TRBV20-1 to TRBJ1-5, with D hard to call. Germline assignment: CDR1 DFQATT and CDR2 SNEGSKA (reference sequence). V was shortened by 3 bases and J by 0 bases, with 12 bases between the two germline ends. The CDR3 has 15 amino acids. In DNA form, the CDR3 reads TGCAGTGCTAGGCCCATCATAGATAGCAATCAGCCCCAGCATTTT. It translates to CSARPIIDSNQPQHF.

Comments on this clonotype: Just one base apart from a much larger clone, this may be a read error. The chain employs TRBV6-1 and TRBJ2-1; 12 nucleotides match TRBD1. Germline assignment: CDR1 MNHNS and CDR2 SASEGT. The CDR3 is made up of 15 amino acids. Trimming cost V 10 bases and J 10 bases; bases outside gene matches: 14. DNA for the CDR3: TGTGCCATCCGACGAACGGGACAGGGGGCGGGCGAGCAGTTCTTC. It yields the protein CAIRRTGQGAGEQFF.

The chain has TRBV20-1 and TRBJ1-1; TRBD1 is a possible D gene (5 bases). Germline CDR1 DFQATT, CDR2 SNEGSKA (reference sequence). The CDR3 extends over 14 amino acids. V was trimmed by 3 bases and J by 1 base, leaving 12 bases between them. CDR3 in amino acids: CSARNGHTNTEAFF. DNA of the CDR3: TGCAGTGCTAGGAATGGACACACGAACACTGAAGCTTTCTTT.

This clonotype was counted at least ten times. The chain recombines TRBV9 with TRBJ2-7; possible D gene TRBD1, 5 bases. CDR3 length equals 15 residues. V lost 0 bases and J lost 5, with 15 bases in between. Germline V gene data show CDR1 as SGDLS and CDR2 as YYNGEE. The CDR3 DNA sequence: TGTGCCAGCAGCGTAGGAGGACAACCCCTCGACGAGCAGTACTTC. Translation gives CASSVGGQPLDEQYF. The variable domain in full, completed from reference TRBV9 and TRBJ2-7, reads DSGVTQTPKHLITATGQRVTLRCSPRSGDLSVYWYQQSLDQGLQFLIQYYNGEERAKGNILERFSAQQFPDLHSELNLSSLELGDSALYFCASSVGGQPLDEQYFGPGTRLTVT.

This chain uses TRBV12-3 or TRBV12-4 with TRBJ2-7; 11 bases agree with TRBD2. V gave up 1 base and J gave up 9 bases; unmatched junction bases: 14. The CDR3 length is 17 residues. The CDR3 DNA reads TGTGCCAGCAGTTTAGAGGACGGGACTAGCGGACTTCTAACGCAGTACTTC. It is translated as CASSLEDGTSGLLTQYF.

This clonotype has ten or more counts. A single base separates this from a much larger clone, so it may be a read error. No conserved phenylalanine or tryptophan ends this CDR3, so it is likely a read error. V usage is TRBV5-1 and J usage is TRBJ2-4; no definite D call. V gave up 8 bases and J gave up 0 bases, with 12 bases separating them. The CDR3 has 14 amino acids. CDR1 SGHRS and CDR2 YFSETQ come from the germline V gene. The CDR3 nucleotides are TGCGCCAGTTCAGCAGACCTAGCCAAAAACATTCAGTACCTC. Protein product: CASSADLAKNIQYL.